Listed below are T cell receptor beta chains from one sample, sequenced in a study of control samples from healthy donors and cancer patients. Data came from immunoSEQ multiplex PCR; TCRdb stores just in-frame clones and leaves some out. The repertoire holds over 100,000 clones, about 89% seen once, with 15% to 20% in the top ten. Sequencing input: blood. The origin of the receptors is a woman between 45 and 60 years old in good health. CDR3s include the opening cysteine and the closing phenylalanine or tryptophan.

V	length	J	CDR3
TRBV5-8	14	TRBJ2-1	CASSLVGLYNEQFF
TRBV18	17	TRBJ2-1	CASSPRVGPGTLDEQFF
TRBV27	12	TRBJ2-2	CASSSDTGELFF
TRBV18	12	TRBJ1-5	CASSRNNAPQHF
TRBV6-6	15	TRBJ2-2	CASSYPKGGAGELFF
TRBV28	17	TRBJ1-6	CASSLSGQGGYNSPLHF
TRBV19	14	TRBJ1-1	CASSLDRGWTVAFF
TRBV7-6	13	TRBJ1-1	CASSLQQRTEAFF
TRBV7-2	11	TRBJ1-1	CASSFGTEAFF
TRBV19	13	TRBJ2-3	CASSRGDTDTQYF
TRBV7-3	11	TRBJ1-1	CASSYGPTGFF
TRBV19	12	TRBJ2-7	CASSTDTYEQYF
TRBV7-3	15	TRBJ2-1	CASSLKLAGYNEQFF
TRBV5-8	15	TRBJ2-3	CASSNRDSPTDTQYF
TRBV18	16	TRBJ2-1	CASSPPVSGGASHRFF
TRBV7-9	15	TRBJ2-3	CASSPHEPRGGTQYF
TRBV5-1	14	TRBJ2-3	CASSLRAGTDTQYF
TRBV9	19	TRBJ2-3	CASSDHGLAGGSSTDTQYF
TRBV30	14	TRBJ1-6	CAWSVHRGNSPLHF
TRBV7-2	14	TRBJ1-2	CASSLELGGHYYTF
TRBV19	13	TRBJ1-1	CASSTGGNTEAFF
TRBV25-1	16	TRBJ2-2	CASSEYGTTHTGELFF
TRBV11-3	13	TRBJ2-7	CASSHGQNYEQYF
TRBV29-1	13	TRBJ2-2	CSVARADTGELFF
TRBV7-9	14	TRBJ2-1	CASSASIWDNEQFF
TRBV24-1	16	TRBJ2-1	CATSDGGTSGSLEQFF
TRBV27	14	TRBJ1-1	CASSLQGWDTEAFF
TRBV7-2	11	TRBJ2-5	CASSHKETQYF
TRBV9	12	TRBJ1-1	CASSGGGTEAFF
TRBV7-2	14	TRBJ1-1	CASSSGTGWTEAFF
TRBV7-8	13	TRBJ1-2	CASSLDRVGGYTF
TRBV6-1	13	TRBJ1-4	CASSEQESEKLFF
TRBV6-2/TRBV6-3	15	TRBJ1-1	CASSSAGQMNTEAFF
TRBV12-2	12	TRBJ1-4	CASRPEVAKLFF
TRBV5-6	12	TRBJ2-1	CASSRRTHEQFF
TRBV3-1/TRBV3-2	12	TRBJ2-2	CASRGAGGELFF
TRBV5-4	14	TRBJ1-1	CASSSAHGGSWAFF
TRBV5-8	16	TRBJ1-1	CASSWLGNRGNTEAFF
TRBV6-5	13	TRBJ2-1	CASRQGGNNEQFF
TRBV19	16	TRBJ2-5	CASSIRAGPVQETQYF
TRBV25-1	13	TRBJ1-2	CASSPRAAYGYTF
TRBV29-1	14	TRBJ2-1	CSVDMAGGRNEQFF
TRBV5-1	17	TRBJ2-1	CASSFRGASGRYNEQFF
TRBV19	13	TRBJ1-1	CASKGRVNTEAFF
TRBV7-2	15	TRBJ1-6	CASSPSGTVNSPLHF
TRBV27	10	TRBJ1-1	CASGWGEAFF
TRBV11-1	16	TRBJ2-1	CASSGGLVASYNEQFF
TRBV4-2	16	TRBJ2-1	CASSQDSSFSYNEQFF